The sample holds many counts of the clone carrying this TCR beta chain. The target antigen is unknown. Via MiXCR, TCRdb re-called the 5' RACE reads, giving one row per CDR3 protein. The sample includes approximately 4,900 distinct CDR3 sequences, around 14% seen only once; the top ten take about 9.5%. From germline, CDR1 is SGHRS and CDR2 YFSETQ. The CDR3 spans 13 residues. The J segment lost 1 base and the V segment lost 4 bases, leaving 2 bases of the junction unmatched. These data are taken from a study of spatial heterogeneity in lung cancer. Study-level points and caveats: Mutation counts in tumors were tracked by counts of expanded intratumoral alpha and beta TCRs.

The time point here: sample taken at primary tumor resection. The source was lung tumor tissue, collected at surgery. This clonotype was sampled from a female donor with early-stage non-small cell lung cancer. V usage is TRBV5-1 and J usage is TRBJ2-7, with 7 bases identical to TRBD1. This CDR3 reads CASSRGPSYEQYF. The CDR3 nucleotides read TGCGCCAGCAGCAGGGGGCCTTCCTACGAGCAGTACTTC.